The present T cell receptor beta chain was sequenced within a study of ipilimumab plus nivolumab after autologous stem cell transplantation. This clone was observed once. Repertoires were generated with immunoSEQ multiplex PCR, while TCRdb's copy carries only in-frame clones and drops some. This table has about 22,000 clones, roughly 80% appearing once. Through week 26, nivolumab 3 mg/kg IV was given weeks 1, 4, 7, 10, then biweekly. The CDR3 extends over 14 amino acids. V was pared by 8 bases and J by 2 bases, with 13 bases between. The sequence derives from a male donor with diffuse large B-cell lymphoma. This specimen consisted of PBMCs, obtained in a trial of ipilimumab plus nivolumab as post-transplant consolidation. The rearrangement joins TRBV23-1 to TRBJ2-1; no firm D call. TRBV23-1 is treated as an ORF (open reading frame) with a function not yet certain. The CDR3 sequence is CASLTIAPYNEQFF. In nucleotides, the CDR3 is TGCGCCAGCCTAACTATTGCCCCCTACAATGAGCAGTTCTTC.